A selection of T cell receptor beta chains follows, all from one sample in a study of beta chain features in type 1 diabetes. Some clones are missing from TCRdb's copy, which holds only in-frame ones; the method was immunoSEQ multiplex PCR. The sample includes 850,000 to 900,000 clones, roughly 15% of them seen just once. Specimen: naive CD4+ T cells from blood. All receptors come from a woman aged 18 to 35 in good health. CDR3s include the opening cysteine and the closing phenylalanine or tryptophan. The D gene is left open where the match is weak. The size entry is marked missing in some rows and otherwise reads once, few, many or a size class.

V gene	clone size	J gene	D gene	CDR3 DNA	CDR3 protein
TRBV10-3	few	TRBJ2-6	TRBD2	TGTGCCATCGCGGATCTACTAGCGGGAGGTGGTGGGGCCAACGTCCTGACTTTC	CAIADLLAGGGGANVLTF
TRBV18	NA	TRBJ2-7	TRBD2	TGTGCCAGCTCACCAGTAGCGGGAAGGGGCTCCTACGAGCAGTACTTC	CASSPVAGRGSYEQYF
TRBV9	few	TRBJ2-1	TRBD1	TGTGCCAGCCATGCCGGACAGGGGACGGAGGAGCAGTTCTTC	CASHAGQGTEEQFF
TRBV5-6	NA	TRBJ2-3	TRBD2	TGTGCCAGCAGCTTCCCGACTAGCGGGAGGTCCGCAGATACGCAGTATTTT	CASSFPTSGRSADTQYF
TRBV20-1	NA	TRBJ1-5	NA	TGCAGTGCTAGGGTCCTTTCGGCCCAGCATTTT	CSARVLSAQHF
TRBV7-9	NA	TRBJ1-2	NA	TGTGCCAGCAGCCCTGCCCAAATTTGGAGAGGCTACACCTTC	CASSPAQIWRGYTF
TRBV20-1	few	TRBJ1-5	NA	TGCAGTGCTAGTACATCGGGGCCCCAGCATTTT	CSASTSGPQHF
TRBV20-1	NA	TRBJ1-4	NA	TGCAGTGCCTTTCGGGAAAAACTGTTTTTT	CSAFREKLFF
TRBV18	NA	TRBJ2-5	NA	TGTGCCAGCTCACCACAAGGTCCCGAGACCCAGTACTTC	CASSPQGPETQYF
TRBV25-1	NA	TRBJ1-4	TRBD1	TGTGCCAGCTCGGGACAGGGGAATGAAAAACTGTTTTTT	CASSGQGNEKLFF
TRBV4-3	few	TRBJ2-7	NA	TGCGCCAGCAGCCAAGGATTTACTAGCTCCTACGAGCAGTACTTC	CASSQGFTSSYEQYF
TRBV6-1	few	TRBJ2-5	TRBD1	TGTGCCAGCAGTGAACCCCCGGGGACAGGGGGCAGGGAGACCCAGTACTTC	CASSEPPGTGGRETQYF
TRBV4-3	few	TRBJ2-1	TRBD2	TGCGCCAGCAGCCAATCCGGGACTAGCGGGAGGGATGAGCAGTTCTTC	CASSQSGTSGRDEQFF
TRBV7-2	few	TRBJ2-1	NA	TGTGCCAGCAGCCAAGCGGAGTACAATGAGCAGTTCTTC	CASSQAEYNEQFF
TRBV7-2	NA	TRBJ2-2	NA	TGTGCCAGCAGCTTAGCCACAGGCGCTAGAACCGGGGAGCTGTTTTTT	CASSLATGARTGELFF
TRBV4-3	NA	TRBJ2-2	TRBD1	TGCGCCAGCAGCCAACACAGGGGAGCCGGGGAGCTGTTTTTT	CASSQHRGAGELFF
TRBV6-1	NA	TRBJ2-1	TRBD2	TGTGCCAGCAGTGTGGGTCTAGCGGGAGGAAGTGAGCAGTTCTTC	CASSVGLAGGSEQFF
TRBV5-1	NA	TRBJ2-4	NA	TGCGCCAGCAGCTTGTCCGACTTTAGGCTAGCCAAAAACATTCAGTACTTC	CASSLSDFRLAKNIQYF
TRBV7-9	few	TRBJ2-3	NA	TGTGCCAGCATCCCGACCGCCGGAAATTGGGGGACAGATACGCAGTATTTT	CASIPTAGNWGTDTQYF
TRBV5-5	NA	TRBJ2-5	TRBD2	TGTGCCAGCACGGCGGGAGGGTACCAAGAGACCCAGTACTTC	CASTAGGYQETQYF
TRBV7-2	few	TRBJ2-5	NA	TGTGCCAGCAGCTTAGACGAAGAGACCCAGTACTTC	CASSLDEETQYF
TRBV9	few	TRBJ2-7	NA	TGTGCCAGCAGCGTAGGGGAGACCCTGGCCTACGAGCAGTACTTC	CASSVGETLAYEQYF
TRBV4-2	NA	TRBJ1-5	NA	TGTGCCAGCAGCCAAGACCCGAACTCGGGCCAGCCCCAGCATTTT	CASSQDPNSGQPQHF
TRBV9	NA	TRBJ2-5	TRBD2	TGTGCCAGCAGCGTCGGGCTAGCGGCGCCCCAAGAGACCCAGTACTTC	CASSVGLAAPQETQYF
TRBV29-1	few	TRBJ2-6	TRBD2	TGCAGCGTGAGGGGCGGGAGATCTGGGGCCAACGTCCTGACTTTC	CSVRGGRSGANVLTF
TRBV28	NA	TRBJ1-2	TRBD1	TGTGCCAGCACCGGGGGACAGGGGTTCTTTGGCTACACCTTC	CASTGGQGFFGYTF
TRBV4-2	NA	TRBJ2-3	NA	TGTGCCAGCAGCCGCCTCGCTAGCGCCCTAACAGATACGCAGTATTTT	CASSRLASALTDTQYF
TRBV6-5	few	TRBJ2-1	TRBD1	TGTGCCAGCAGTCCTAGTCCCGGGACAGGGATCGAGCAGTTCTTC	CASSPSPGTGIEQFF
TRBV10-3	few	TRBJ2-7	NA	TGTGCCATCAGCACAGACAGCTACGAGCAGTACTTC	CAISTDSYEQYF
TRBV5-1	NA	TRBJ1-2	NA	TGCGCCAGCAGCCCGACGCAACGTAGGGCCGACTATGGCTACACCTTC	CASSPTQRRADYGYTF
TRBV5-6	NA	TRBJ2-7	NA	TGTGCCAGCAGCTTGGCTCCCGGACAGCAATACGAGCAGTACTTC	CASSLAPGQQYEQYF
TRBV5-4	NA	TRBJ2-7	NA	TGTGCCAGCAGCTTGGGTGGTAGCAGAGGCGAGCAGTACTTC	CASSLGGSRGEQYF
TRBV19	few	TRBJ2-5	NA	TGTGCCAGTAGTATTATCGGGACGGCGGACCAAGAGACCCAGTACTTC	CASSIIGTADQETQYF
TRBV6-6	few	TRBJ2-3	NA	TGTGCCAGCAGTTACGCAGGCGGGGTCCCCACAGATACGCAGTATTTT	CASSYAGGVPTDTQYF
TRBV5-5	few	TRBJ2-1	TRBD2	TGTGCCAGCAGGCGGCCGGGACTAGCGCAGAAGGATGAGCAGTTCTTC	CASRRPGLAQKDEQFF
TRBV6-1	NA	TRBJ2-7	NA	NA	CASILGGTGPYEQYF
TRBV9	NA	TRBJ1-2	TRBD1	TGTGCCAGCAGCGTATTCGAGGGGGCGGGTGGCTACACCTTC	CASSVFEGAGGYTF
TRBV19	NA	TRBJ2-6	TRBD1	TGTGCCAGTAGCGGACAGGCCTATTCTGGGGCCAACGTCCTGACTTTC	CASSGQAYSGANVLTF
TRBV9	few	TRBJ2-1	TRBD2	TGTGCCAGCAGCACCACCGGGACTAGCGGGAGTCTTGAGCAGTTCTTC	CASSTTGTSGSLEQFF
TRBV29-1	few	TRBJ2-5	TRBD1	TGCAGCGTTGAAGGAAACCCACGGACAGGTCGCAGACAAGAGACCCAGTACTTC	CSVEGNPRTGRRQETQYF
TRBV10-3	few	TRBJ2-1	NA	TGTGCCATCACTCGCGGCCAGAGCAACTACAATGAGCAGTTCTTC	CAITRGQSNYNEQFF
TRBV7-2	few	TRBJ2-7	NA	TGTGCCAGCAGCTACCACTACGAGCAGTACTTC	CASSYHYEQYF
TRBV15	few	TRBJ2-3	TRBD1	TGTGCCACCAGCACAGGGGGCATAAATAGAAATACGCAGTATTTT	CATSTGGINRNTQYF
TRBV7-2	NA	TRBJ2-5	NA	TGTGCCAGCAGCCCCGGGACGGTTGTAGGGGAGACCCAGTACTTC	CASSPGTVVGETQYF
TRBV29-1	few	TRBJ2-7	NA	TGCAGCGTTGTTAGGTGGGAGTCGGGTTACGAGCAGTACTTC	CSVVRWESGYEQYF
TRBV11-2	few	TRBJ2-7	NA	TGTGCCAGCAGGAAAGGGCCGAGGGACGCCTACGAGCAGTACTTC	CASRKGPRDAYEQYF
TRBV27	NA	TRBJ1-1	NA	TGTGCCAGCAGTTTAGGGAGGACCAGGCTTAACACTGAAGCTTTCTTT	CASSLGRTRLNTEAFF
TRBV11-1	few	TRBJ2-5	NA	TGTGCCAGCAGCTTAAATCTCGGCCAAGAGACCCAGTACTTC	CASSLNLGQETQYF
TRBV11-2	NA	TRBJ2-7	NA	TGTGCCAGCAGCTACATAGCGAGCCCCTACGAGCAGTACTTC	CASSYIASPYEQYF
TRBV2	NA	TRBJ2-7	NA	TGTGCCAGCAGTGCGGACGTGGGCGGCGAGCAGTACTTC	CASSADVGGEQYF